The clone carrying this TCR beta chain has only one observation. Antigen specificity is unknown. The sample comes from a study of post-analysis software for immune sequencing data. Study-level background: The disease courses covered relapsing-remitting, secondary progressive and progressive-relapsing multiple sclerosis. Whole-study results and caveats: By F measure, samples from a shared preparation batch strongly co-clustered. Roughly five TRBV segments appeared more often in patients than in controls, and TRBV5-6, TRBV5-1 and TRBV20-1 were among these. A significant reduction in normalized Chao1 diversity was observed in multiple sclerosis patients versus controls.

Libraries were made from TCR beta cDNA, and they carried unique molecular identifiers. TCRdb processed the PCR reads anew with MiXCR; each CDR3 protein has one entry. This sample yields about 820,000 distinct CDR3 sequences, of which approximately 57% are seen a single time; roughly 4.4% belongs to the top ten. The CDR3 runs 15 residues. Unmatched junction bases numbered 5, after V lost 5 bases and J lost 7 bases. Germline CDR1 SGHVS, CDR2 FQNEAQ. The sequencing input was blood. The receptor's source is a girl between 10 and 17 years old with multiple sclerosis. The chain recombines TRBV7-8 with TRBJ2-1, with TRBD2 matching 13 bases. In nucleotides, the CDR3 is TGTGCCAGCAGCCAGACTAGCGGGAGGCGGAATGAGCAGTTCTTC. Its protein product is CASSQTSGRRNEQFF.